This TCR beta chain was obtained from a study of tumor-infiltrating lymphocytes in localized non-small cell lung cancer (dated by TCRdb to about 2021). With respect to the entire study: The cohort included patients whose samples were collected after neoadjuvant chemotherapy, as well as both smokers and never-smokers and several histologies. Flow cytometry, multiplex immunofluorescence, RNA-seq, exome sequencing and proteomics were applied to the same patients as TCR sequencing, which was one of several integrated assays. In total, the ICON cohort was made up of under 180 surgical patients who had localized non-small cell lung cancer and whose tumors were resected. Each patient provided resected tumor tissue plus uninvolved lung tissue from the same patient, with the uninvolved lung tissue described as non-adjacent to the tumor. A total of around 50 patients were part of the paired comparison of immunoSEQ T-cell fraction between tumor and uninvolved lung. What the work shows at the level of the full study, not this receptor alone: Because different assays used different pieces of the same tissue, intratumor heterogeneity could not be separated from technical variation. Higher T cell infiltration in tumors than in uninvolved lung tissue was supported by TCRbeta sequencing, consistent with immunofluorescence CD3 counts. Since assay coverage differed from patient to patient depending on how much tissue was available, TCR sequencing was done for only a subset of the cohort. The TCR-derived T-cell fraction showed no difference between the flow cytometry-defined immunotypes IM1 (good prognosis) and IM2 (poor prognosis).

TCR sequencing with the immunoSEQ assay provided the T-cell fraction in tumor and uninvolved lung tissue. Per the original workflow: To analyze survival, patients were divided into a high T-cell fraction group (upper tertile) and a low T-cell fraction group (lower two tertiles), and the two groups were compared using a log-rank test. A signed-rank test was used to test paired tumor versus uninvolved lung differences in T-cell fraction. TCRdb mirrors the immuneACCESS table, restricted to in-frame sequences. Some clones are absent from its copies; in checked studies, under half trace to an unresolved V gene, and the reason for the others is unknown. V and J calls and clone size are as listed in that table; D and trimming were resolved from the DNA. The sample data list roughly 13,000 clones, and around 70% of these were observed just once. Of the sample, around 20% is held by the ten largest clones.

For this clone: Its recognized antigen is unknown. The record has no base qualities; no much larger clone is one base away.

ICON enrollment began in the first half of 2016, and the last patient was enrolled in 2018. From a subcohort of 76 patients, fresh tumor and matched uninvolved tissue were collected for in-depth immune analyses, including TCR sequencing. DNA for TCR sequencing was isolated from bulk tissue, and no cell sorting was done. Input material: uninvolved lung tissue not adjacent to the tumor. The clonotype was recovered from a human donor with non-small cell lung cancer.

DNA sequence: TGTGCCAGCAGCTTAGTAAGTCGAGGCTACACCTTC. This codes for CASSLVSRGYTF. This sequence uses TRBV7-9 and TRBJ1-2; the D segment cannot be called with confidence. Trimming at the junction amounts to 1 base on V and 8 bases on J, and the germline ends lie 8 bases apart. The CDR3 contains 12 residues, cysteine and phenylalanine counted. Of the read, only the CDR3 DNA is kept; its 36 bases are in frame from base 1. From a lookup of the germline V gene (reference sequence), CDR1 and CDR2 are SEHNR and FQNEAQ. Full variable domain (CDR3 extended with the reference TRBV7-9 and TRBJ1-2 proteins): DTGVSQNPRHKITKRGQNVTFRCDPISEHNRLYWYRQTLGQGPEFLTYFQNEAQLEKSRLLSDRFSAERPKGSFSTLEIQRTEQGDSAMYLCASSLVSRGYTFGSGTRLTVV.